This T cell receptor beta chain stems from a study of blood T cell repertoires in COVID-19. About the study: COVID-19 samples, acute and convalescent, were from the United States, Italy and Spain. Sample material is recorded as cDNA or gDNA derived from T cells, B-cell-depleted T cells, or PBMCs.

Source study methods: Amplification of reference gene primers was used by the study to estimate nucleated cell counts. Data came from immunoSEQ multiplex PCR; TCRdb stores just in-frame clones and leaves some out. V, J and clone size are those of that table, while D and trimming were read from the DNA. The repertoire has about 180,000 clones, 80% to 90% of them found once; the top ten carry about 2.1%. V trimming: 5 bases; J trimming: 5 bases; junction bases outside the gene matches: 9. The CDR3 loop spans 15 amino acids. Germline V gene sequence: CDR1 SGHTA, CDR2 FQGNSA. Sample: peripheral blood. This TCR derives from a man aged 18 to 30 who had recovered from COVID-19. The chain combines TRBV7-2 with TRBJ2-7, with 10 bases fitting TRBD2. CDR3 loop: CASSPNGLAGDEQYF. CDR3 nucleotide sequence: TGTGCCAGCAGCCCAAACGGGCTAGCGGGAGACGAGCAGTACTTC.